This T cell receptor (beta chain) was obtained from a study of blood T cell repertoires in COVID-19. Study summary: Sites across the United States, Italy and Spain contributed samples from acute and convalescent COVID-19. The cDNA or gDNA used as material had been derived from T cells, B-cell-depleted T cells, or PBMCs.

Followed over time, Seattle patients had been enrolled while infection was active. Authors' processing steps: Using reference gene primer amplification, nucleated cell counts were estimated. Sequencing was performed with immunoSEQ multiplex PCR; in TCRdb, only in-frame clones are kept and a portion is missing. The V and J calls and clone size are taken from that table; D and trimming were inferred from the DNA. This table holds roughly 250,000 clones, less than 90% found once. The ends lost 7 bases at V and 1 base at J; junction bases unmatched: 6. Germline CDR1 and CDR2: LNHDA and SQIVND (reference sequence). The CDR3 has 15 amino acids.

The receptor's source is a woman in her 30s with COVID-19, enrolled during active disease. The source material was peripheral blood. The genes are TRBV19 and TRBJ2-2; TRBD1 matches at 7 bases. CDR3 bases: TGTGCCAGTAATACAGGGGCGTGGAACACCGGGGAGCTGTTTTTT. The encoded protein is CASNTGAWNTGELFF.